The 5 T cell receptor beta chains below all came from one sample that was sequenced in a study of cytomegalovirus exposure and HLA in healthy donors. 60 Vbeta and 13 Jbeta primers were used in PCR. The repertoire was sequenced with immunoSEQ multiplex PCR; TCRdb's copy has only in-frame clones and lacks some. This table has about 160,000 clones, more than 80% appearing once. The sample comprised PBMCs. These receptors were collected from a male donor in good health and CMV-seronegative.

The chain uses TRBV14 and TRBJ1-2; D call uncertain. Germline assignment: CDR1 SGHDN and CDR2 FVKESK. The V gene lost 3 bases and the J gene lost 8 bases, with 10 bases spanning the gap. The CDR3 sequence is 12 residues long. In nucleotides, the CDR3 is TGTGCCAGCAGCCAGGGCAGTATCGGCTACACCTTC. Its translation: CASSQGSIGYTF.

In DNA form, the CDR3 reads TGTGCCAGCAGCAGTTTGCGGGGGGGACAGCCCCAGCATTTT. Protein: CASSSLRGGQPQHF. The chain combines TRBV16 with TRBJ1-5; D may be TRBD1 (5 bases). In germline, CDR1 is KGHSY, CDR2 FQNENV. CDR3 length: 14 amino acids. V was pared by 5 bases and J by 7 bases, with 15 bases between.

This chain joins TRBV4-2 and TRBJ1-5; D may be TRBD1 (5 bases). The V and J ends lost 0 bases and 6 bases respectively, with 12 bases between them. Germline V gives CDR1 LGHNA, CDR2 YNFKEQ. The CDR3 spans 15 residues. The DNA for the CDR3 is TGTGCCAGCAGCCAAGAGAGACAGCTCGCTCAGCCCCAGCATTTT. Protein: CASSQERQLAQPQHF.

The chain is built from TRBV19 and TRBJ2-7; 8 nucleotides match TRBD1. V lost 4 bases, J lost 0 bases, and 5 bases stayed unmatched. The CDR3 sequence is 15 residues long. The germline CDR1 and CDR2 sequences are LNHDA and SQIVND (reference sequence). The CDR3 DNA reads TGTGCCAGTAGTACCGGGACAGGCCTCTCCTACGAGCAGTACTTC. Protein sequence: CASSTGTGLSYEQYF. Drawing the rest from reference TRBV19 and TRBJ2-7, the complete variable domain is DGGITQSPKYLFRKEGQNVTLSCEQNLNHDAMYWYRQDPGQGLRLIYYSQIVNDFQKGDIAEGYSVSREKKESFPLTVTSAQKNPTAFYLCASSTGTGLSYEQYFGPGTRLTVT.

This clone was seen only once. The CDR3 DNA reads as TGTGCCAGTAGGAAAGGCCCGGGTGATAACTATGGCTACACCTTC. Protein sequence: CASRKGPGDNYGYTF. This rearrangement joins TRBV19 to TRBJ1-2; D is ambiguous. In germline, CDR1 is LNHDA, CDR2 SQIVND (reference sequence). With 6 bases removed from V and 1 base from J, the gap between germline ends came to 15 bases. CDR3 size: 15 residues.